The clone carrying this TCR beta chain has only a few counts. The target antigen is unknown. There are 12 residues in the CDR3. Germline loops: CDR1 SNHLY, CDR2 FYNNEI. Between the trimmed V and J ends, which lost 8 bases and 7 bases, there was a span of 15 bases. General observations from the study: Tumor Treg TCRs overlapped most with tumor naive CD4+ cells.

TCRdb redid the calling of the 5' RACE reads with MiXCR, one entry per CDR3 protein. The profile shows 60,000 to 65,000 distinct CDR3 sequences, 25% to 30% of them singletons. The sample taken for sequencing was tumor-infiltrating naive CD4+ T cells sorted from the breast tumor. The subset: naive CD4+ T cells, CD4+CD45RA+CD25-. This rearrangement joins TRBV2 to TRBJ2-7; D might be TRBD1 or TRBD2, each matching 5 bases. The receptor's source is a female donor with breast cancer. CDR3 bases: TGTGCCAGCTATTTGGGGGTAGAAGAGCAGTACTTC. It translates to CASYLGVEEQYF. The full variable domain, rest sourced from reference TRBV2 and TRBJ2-7, is EPEVTQTPSHQVTQMGQEVILRCVPISNHLYFYWYRQILGQKVEFLVSFYNNEISEKSEIFDDQFSVERPDGSNFTLKIRSTKLEDSAMYFCASYLGVEEQYFGPGTRLTVT.